This record covers a single T cell receptor (beta chain). This record belongs to a study of blood T cell repertoires in COVID-19. Turning to the study itself: The United States, Italy and Spain were the sources of the acute and convalescent COVID-19 samples. PBMCs, B-cell-depleted T cells, or T cells provided the cDNA or gDNA that made up the material.

In germline, CDR1 is MNHEY, CDR2 SVGAGI. This CDR3 is 14 amino acids long. The trim removed 4 bases at V and 3 bases at J, leaving 5 bases unmatched. In terms of age and location, participants ranged from roughly 18 to 89 years and lived in about two dozen US areas. It was within 2 weeks before study entry that exposed participants met a COVID-19 case. Here immunoSEQ multiplex PCR was the method, and the copy in TCRdb shows in-frame clones only, minus some. The sample contains 400,000 to 500,000 clones, 70% to 90% of which appear only once. J is TRBJ2-7 and V is TRBV6-5; 8 positions agree with TRBD1. Sequencing was carried out using PBMCs or T cells enriched from blood (not recorded which). This clonotype was obtained from a woman aged 18-29 years who had been exposed to COVID-19. The CDR3 DNA reads as TGTGCCAGCAGTTCCGGACAGGGATACTACGAGCAGTACTTC. This sequence encodes CASSSGQGYYEQYF.